Shown below are 20 T cell receptor beta chains from a single sample sequenced in a study of regulatory T cells in long-lasting Graves disease. Building of the TCR beta libraries involved iRepertoire HTBI primers and Arm-PCR of CDR3 regions. MiXCR was run by TCRdb on the multiplex PCR reads, yielding one entry per CDR3 protein. The repertoire holds about 240,000 distinct CDR3 sequences, with 20% to 25% as singletons. Time point of the sample: newly diagnosed GD, antithyroid drugs for less than 3 months. From PBMCs, RNA was extracted and then used to make the TCR library. Sequenced material: peripheral blood mononuclear cells (PBMCs), taken at new diagnosis, from a patient treated with antithyroid drugs. The receptors originated from a female donor with Graves disease.

This sequence joins TRBV18 and TRBJ2-5, with 9 bases that match TRBD1. Germline loops: CDR1 KGHSH, CDR2 LQKENI. The CDR3 contains 15 residues. J lost 2 bases, V lost 2 bases, and 3 bases had no gene match. CDR3 in amino acids: CASSPGTGWQETQYF. CDR3 nucleotides: TGTGCCAGCTCACCAGGGACAGGGTGGCAAGAGACCCAGTACTTC.

In regard to this clonotype: Just one base apart from a much larger clone, this may be a read error. The CDR3 nucleotides read TGTGCCAGCAGCTTAGGATCGGACAGTCTTAAAAGGGAGACCCAGCACTTC. Its translation: CASSLGSDSLKRETQHF. The chain carries TRBV11-2 and TRBJ2-5; perhaps TRBD1 as D (6 bases). CDR1 SGHAT and CDR2 FQNNGV come from the germline V gene. The CDR3 is made up of 17 amino acids.

This clonotype was picked up many times. This chain links TRBV11-1 with TRBJ2-5; D gene ambiguous. The germline V gene has CDR1 SGHAT and CDR2 FQDESV (reference sequence). The CDR3 has 14 residues. Trimming pared 4 bases from V and 1 base from J, leaving 10 bases between. The CDR3 nucleotides read TGTGCCAGCAGCTCAGGCTCTATCCAAGAGACCCAGTACTTC. Protein sequence: CASSSGSIQETQYF.

This clonotype has at least ten counts. The chain has TRBV7-2 and TRBJ2-7; D remains unclear. Germline loops: CDR1 SGHTA, CDR2 FQGNSA. CDR3 size: 13 residues. V lost 2 bases to trimming and J lost 5 bases, with 10 bases between them. This chain's CDR3 is CASSLRVNDEQYF. CDR3 in DNA: TGTGCCAGCAGCTTACGAGTAAACGACGAGCAGTACTTC.

Points on this clonotype: This likely reflects a read error, since a far larger clone is one base away. The chain joins TRBV7-2 to TRBJ2-1; 7 nucleotides agree with TRBD2. The germline CDR1 and CDR2 sequences are SGHTA and FQGNSA. CDR3 length: 17 amino acids. The trim removed 1 base at V and 6 bases at J, leaving 12 bases unmatched. The DNA for the CDR3 is TGTGCCAGCAGCTTAGTCGGCGGGGAGGGCTCATGCAATGAGCAGTTCTTC. Its translation: CASSLVGGEGSCNEQFF.

The chain has TRBV10-3 and TRBJ1-5; D is uncertain. Germline V gives CDR1 ENHRY, CDR2 SYGVKD. The V end was cut by 7 bases, the J end by 3 bases, with 10 bases between. This CDR3 is 13 amino acids long. Here the CDR3 DNA reads TGTGCCATCAATCGGGCAGTCAATCAGCCCCAGCATTTT. Encoded protein: CAINRAVNQPQHF.

This clonotype was recorded many times. J is TRBJ2-3 and V is TRBV6-2 or TRBV6-3, with TRBD1 identical over 8 bases. V was clipped by 7 bases and J by 9 bases; unmatched bases: 15. The CDR3 has 15 residues. The germline V gene encodes CDR1 MNHEY and CDR2 SVGEGT. In DNA form, the CDR3 reads TGTGCCAGCATTCTTGGGACAGGTGACACTTCGACGCAGTATTTT. Translated, it gives CASILGTGDTSTQYF.

The table lists this clonotype with many counts. The rearrangement uses TRBV7-3 and TRBJ1-1; unclear D gene. V lost 8 bases to trimming and J lost 3 bases, with 13 bases between them. CDR1 and CDR2 from the germline V gene are SGHTA and FQGTGA. This CDR3 contains 13 residues. In nucleotides, the CDR3 is TGTGCCAGCGGGTGGAGGTCGGACACTGAAGCTTTCTTT. Amino acid sequence: CASGWRSDTEAFF.

This clonotype appeared many times. The chain combines TRBV2 with TRBJ2-7, with TRBD2 matching 11 bases. V was clipped by 5 bases and J by 4 bases; unmatched bases: 7. The CDR3 consists of 15 residues. Germline V gene lookup returns CDR1 SNHLY and CDR2 FYNNEI. CDR3 sequence (DNA): TGTGCCAGCAGTTTAGCGGGGGGGCCCGTATACGAGCAGTACTTC. Translated: CASSLAGGPVYEQYF.

In this sample, this clonotype turned up many times. V gene TRBV7-2 combines with J gene TRBJ2-1, with 8 bases identical to TRBD1. V lost 1 base, J lost 3 bases, and 2 bases stayed unmatched. CDR3 length: 15 residues. Germline V gene data show CDR1 as SGHTA and CDR2 as FQGNSA. The chain's CDR3 is CASSLGGQGYNEQFF. Here the CDR3 DNA reads TGTGCCAGCAGCTTAGGAGGACAGGGCTACAATGAGCAGTTCTTC.

Many counts were recorded for this clonotype. This sequence joins TRBV6-7 and TRBJ1-1; perhaps TRBD1 as D (6 bases). TRBV6-7 is assigned to the ORF class and has an uncertain function. This CDR3 has 13 amino acids. Deletions cut 11 bases from V and 0 bases from J, with 13 bases between. The CDR3 DNA is TGTGCCCAGTTGGGGGGCCTGAACACTGAAGCTTTCTTT. It specifies CAQLGGLNTEAFF.

This clonotype has a count of ten or more. The chain couples TRBV12-5 to TRBJ2-6; no clear D. V dropped 6 bases and J dropped 2 bases, with 11 bases sitting between them. Germline V gene data show CDR1 as LGHNT and CDR2 as FRNRAP. The CDR3 length is 15 residues. Written as DNA, the CDR3 is TGTGCTAGTGGACCCCCGGTGGCTGGGGCCAACGTCCTGACTTTC. This gives the protein CASGPPVAGANVLTF.

This clonotype was seen ten or more times. This chain uses TRBV7-8 with TRBJ1-4; a possible D gene is TRBD1 (5 bases). The CDR3 sequence is 15 residues long. CDR1 SGHVS and CDR2 FQNEAQ come from the germline V gene. Trimming stripped 5 bases from V and 3 bases from J, with 13 bases between. CDR3 sequence: CASSRIRGANEKLFF. The CDR3 DNA reads as TGTGCCAGCAGCCGCATCAGAGGGGCTAATGAAAAACTGTTTTTT.

In its sample, this clonotype was seen many times. The gene calls are TRBV19 and TRBJ1-5; 8 positions match TRBD1. Per the germline V gene, CDR1 is LNHDA and CDR2 is SQIVND (reference sequence). This CDR3 comprises 14 residues. The ends lost 5 bases at V and 4 bases at J; junction bases unmatched: 4. CDR3 residues: CASSGQGQNQPQHF. The CDR3 nucleotides read TGTGCCAGTAGTGGACAGGGACAAAATCAGCCCCAGCATTTT.

This clonotype was found a few times. The chain links TRBV20-1 to TRBJ1-6; 8 bases are shared with TRBD1. The J segment lost 12 bases and the V segment lost 6 bases, leaving 13 bases of the junction unmatched. The CDR3 has 14 residues. The germline V gene has CDR1 DFQATT and CDR2 SNEGSKA (reference sequence). The CDR3 loop is CSAHRGTGLEPLHF. The CDR3 nucleotides are TGCAGTGCCCACAGGGGGACCGGGCTTGAACCCCTCCACTTT.

This clonotype was recorded many times. The gene calls are TRBV9 and TRBJ1-2; TRBD1 matches at 8 bases. Germline lookup yields CDR1 SGDLS and CDR2 YYNGEE. CDR3 length equals 15 residues. Trimming at V came to 3 bases and at J to 4 bases, leaving 8 bases not matched to a gene. CDR3 sequence (DNA): TGTGCCAGCAGCGACTCACAGGGGGTCTTCTATGGCTACACCTTC. It encodes CASSDSQGVFYGYTF.

The rearrangement joins TRBV24-1 to TRBJ2-2; a weak D match, TRBD2 (6 bases). Trimming took off 0 bases at V and 5 bases at J, with 6 bases between the two ends. The CDR3 contains 14 residues. The germline CDR1 and CDR2 sequences are KGHDR and SFDVKD. CDR3 DNA: TGTGCCACCAGTGATTTGCGGGAGACCGGGGAGCTGTTTTTT. It yields the protein CATSDLRETGELFF.

This clonotype was detected ten times or more. The chain is built from TRBV28 and TRBJ1-2; the match to TRBD1 covers 7 bases. Per the germline V gene, CDR1 is MDHEN and CDR2 is SYDVKM. The length of the CDR3 is 15 residues. Trimming cost V 6 bases and J 2 bases; bases outside gene matches: 9. CDR3 DNA sequence: TGTGCCAGCAGCCCATGGCAGGGGGAGAACTATGGCTACACCTTC. Protein: CASSPWQGENYGYTF.

Ten or more counts support this clonotype. The V call is TRBV15, the J call TRBJ1-4, with 7 bases lining up with TRBD1. Trimming at V came to 4 bases and at J to 2 bases, leaving 7 bases not matched to a gene. The length of the CDR3 is 16 residues. The germline gives CDR1 LNHNV, CDR2 YYDKDF (reference sequence). The CDR3 reads CATSTRTGGTNEKLFF. CDR3 nucleotide sequence: TGTGCCACCAGCACCAGGACAGGAGGGACTAATGAAAAACTGTTTTTT. The full variable domain, in which reference TRBV15 and TRBJ1-4 provide the parts outside the CDR3, is DAMVIQNPRYQVTQFGKPVTLSCSQTLNHNVMYWYQQKSSQAPKLLFHYYDKDFNNEADTPDNFQSRRPNTSFCFLDIRSPGLGDTAMYLCATSTRTGGTNEKLFFGSGTQLSVL.

This clonotype was seen repeatedly, ten times or more. The chain has TRBV4-1 and TRBJ2-3; D is tentatively TRBD1 or TRBD2 (5 bases each). Between the trimmed V and J ends, which lost 4 bases and 5 bases, there was a span of 13 bases. The CDR3 is 14 residues long. Germline V gene data show CDR1 as MGHRA and CDR2 as YSYEKL. As DNA, the CDR3 is TGCGCCAGCAGCCCCGGGGCCACGGTAGATACGCAGTATTTT. Its protein product is CASSPGATVDTQYF.